Each of the 25 T cell receptor beta chains below was sequenced from the same sample in a study of blood T cell repertoires in COVID-19 (TCRdb year 2020). The receptor library was made with the immunoSEQ multiplex PCR assay. This is the immuneACCESS table as TCRdb keeps it, with only in-frame sequences that have V and J called. A part of the clones is gone; compared with another copy, unresolved V genes explain less than half, and the rest is unexplained. The sample yields 65,000 to 70,000 clones; about 86% were counted once. The ten largest account for 16% of the sample. Sequencing used peripheral blood. These receptors were taken from a man aged 35 to 55 with COVID-19, enrolled during active disease.

The chain employs TRBV11-2 and TRBJ1-6; no clear D. Germline V gene sequence: CDR1 SGHAT, CDR2 FQNNGV. With 3 bases removed from V and 7 bases from J, the gap between germline ends came to 10 bases. CDR3 length: 14 amino acids. Here the CDR3 DNA reads TGTGCCAGCAGCTTTGAGGGTTGGAATTCACCCCTCCACTTT. This codes for CASSFEGWNSPLHF.

This chain uses TRBV30 with TRBJ1-1; tentative D call: TRBD1 (5 bases). Germline V gene sequence: CDR1 GTSNPN, CDR2 SVGIG (reference sequence). CDR3 length: 14 amino acids. V lost 4 bases to trimming and J lost 1 base, with 13 bases between them. In nucleotides, the CDR3 is TGTGCCTGGACCATCGTCGGGGGGAACACTGAAGCTTTCTTT. Translating gives CAWTIVGGNTEAFF.

The genes are TRBV5-8 and TRBJ2-5; 8 positions agree with TRBD2. This CDR3 spans 17 amino acids. The V gene's germline CDR1 is SGHTS and CDR2 YDEGEE. V was clipped by 1 base and J by 4 bases; unmatched bases: 12. CDR3 sequence reads: CASSLKRRRGAGETQYF. In DNA, the CDR3 is TGTGCCAGCAGCTTGAAACGGAGGCGGGGGGCGGGAGAGACCCAGTACTTC. Drawing the rest from reference TRBV5-8 and TRBJ2-5, the complete variable domain is EAGVTQSPTHLIKTRGQQATLRCSPISGHTSVYWYQQALGLGLQFLLWYDEGEERNRGNFPPRFSGRQFPNYSSELNVNALELEDSALYLCASSLKRRRGAGETQYFGPGTRLLVL.

V and J are TRBV28 and TRBJ2-1, with 10 bases matching TRBD2. In germline, CDR1 is MDHEN, CDR2 SYDVKM. The CDR3 has 15 residues. J was trimmed by 9 bases and V by 4 bases; bases with no gene match: 9. The CDR3 DNA is TGTGCCAGCAGTTCTTTAGCGGGGGGCCGGGGTGAGCAGTTCTTC. Translation: CASSSLAGGRGEQFF.

V and J are TRBV19 and TRBJ2-3; 8 bases are shared with TRBD2. Trimming took 10 bases from V and 4 from J; bases not matched to a gene: 10. The CDR3 contains 14 residues. The germline gives CDR1 LNHDA, CDR2 SQIVND (reference sequence). This CDR3 reads CATGGAGRADTQYF. The CDR3 DNA is TGTGCCACCGGGGGGGCAGGGAGGGCAGATACGCAGTATTTT.

J is TRBJ2-1 and V is TRBV9; 11 positions match TRBD2. CDR1 SGDLS and CDR2 YYNGEE come from the germline V gene. Trimming took 4 bases from V and 4 from J; bases not matched to a gene: 10. This CDR3 comprises 17 residues. The CDR3 DNA reads TGTGCCAGCAGCCAATATTTTTCTAGCGGGGGGTACAATGAGCAGTTCTTC. Translating gives CASSQYFSSGGYNEQFF. Drawing the rest from reference TRBV9 and TRBJ2-1, the complete variable domain is DSGVTQTPKHLITATGQRVTLRCSPRSGDLSVYWYQQSLDQGLQFLIQYYNGEERAKGNILERFSAQQFPDLHSELNLSSLELGDSALYFCASSQYFSSGGYNEQFFGPGTRLTVL.

V is TRBV6-6 and J is TRBJ1-5; perhaps TRBD1 as D (5 bases). Trimming removed 4 bases from V and 7 bases from J, with 17 bases in between. In germline, CDR1 is MNHNY, CDR2 SVGAGI (reference sequence). The CDR3 covers 15 residues. DNA of the CDR3: TGTGCCAGCAGTTTCCAAGGCCAGGGAAACCAGCCCCAGCATTTT. Its protein is CASSFQGQGNQPQHF.

This clone was seen a handful of times. This chain connects TRBV5-1 to TRBJ2-7; perhaps TRBD2 as D (7 bases). Trimming removed 1 base at V and 2 bases at J, with 10 bases between. The CDR3 length is 14 residues. Germline V gene data show CDR1 as SGHRS and CDR2 as YFSETQ. The CDR3 loop is CASSLRGAPYEQYF. Written as DNA, the CDR3 is TGCGCCAGCAGCTTGCGGGGGGCCCCCTACGAGCAGTACTTC.

This chain links TRBV13 with TRBJ2-3; D is ambiguous. V shed 5 bases and J shed 0 bases, with 12 bases lying between them. Germline CDR1 PRHDT, CDR2 FYEKMQ (reference sequence). The CDR3 runs to 15 residues. The CDR3 DNA follows: TGTGCCAGCAGCGGTATAGGAGAAAGCACAGATACGCAGTATTTT. Its protein product is CASSGIGESTDTQYF. Combining the CDR3 with reference TRBV13 and TRBJ2-3 gives the whole variable domain AAGVIQSPRHLIKEKRETATLKCYPIPRHDTVYWYQQGPGQDPQFLISFYEKMQSDKGSIPDRFSAQQFSDYHSELNMSSLELGDSALYFCASSGIGESTDTQYFGPGTRLTVL.

The CDR3, as DNA: TGTGCCAGCAGTCAGCAGGGTGTAGGGACACCCCTCCACTTT. Its translation is CASSQQGVGTPLHF. The chain combines TRBV6-5 with TRBJ1-6; tentatively, D is TRBD1 (5 bases). This CDR3 contains 14 residues. The V and J ends lost 5 bases and 11 bases respectively, with 16 bases between them. CDR1 and CDR2 from the germline V gene are MNHEY and SVGAGI.

The rearrangement links TRBV5-1 to TRBJ2-2, with a weak D call TRBD1 (5 bases). The CDR3 runs 15 residues. Trimming took off 5 bases at V and 7 bases at J, with 18 bases between the two ends. Looked up from germline, CDR1 is SGHRS and CDR2 is YFSETQ. The CDR3: CASSSTQGLHGELFF. DNA for the CDR3: TGCGCCAGCAGTTCGACGCAGGGCCTCCACGGGGAGCTGTTTTTT.

V and J are TRBV5-1 and TRBJ1-1, with 7 bases identical to TRBD1. This CDR3 comprises 14 residues. Germline V gene sequence: CDR1 SGHRS, CDR2 YFSETQ. Germline trimming cut 4 bases from V and 3 bases from J; bases unmatched to any gene: 6. The CDR3 here is CASSANRGYTEAFF. The CDR3 bases are TGCGCCAGCAGCGCCAACAGGGGATACACTGAAGCTTTCTTT.

The chain has TRBV27 and TRBJ2-6, with a weak D call TRBD2 (6 bases). Trimming took off 7 bases at V and 0 bases at J, with 13 bases between the two ends. CDR3 length equals 16 residues. Germline CDR1 MNHEY, CDR2 SMNVEV (reference sequence). CDR3 sequence: CASMAWGDSGANVLTF. The CDR3 region has the DNA TGTGCCAGCATGGCCTGGGGGGACTCTGGGGCCAACGTCCTGACTTTC.

The chain recombines TRBV19 with TRBJ2-5; possible D gene TRBD2, 5 bases. The CDR3 is 13 amino acids. Between the trimmed V and J ends, which lost 5 bases and 4 bases, there was a span of 11 bases. Per the germline V gene, CDR1 is LNHDA and CDR2 is SQIVND (reference sequence). The CDR3 protein is CASSGTRGETQYF. The CDR3 DNA sequence: TGTGCCAGTAGTGGTACTAGAGGAGAGACCCAGTACTTC. The full variable domain, in which reference TRBV19 and TRBJ2-5 provide the parts outside the CDR3, is DGGITQSPKYLFRKEGQNVTLSCEQNLNHDAMYWYRQDPGQGLRLIYYSQIVNDFQKGDIAEGYSVSREKKESFPLTVTSAQKNPTAFYLCASSGTRGETQYFGPGTRLLVL.

This chain uses TRBV6-5 with TRBJ2-7, with a possible D match to TRBD2 (5 bases). With 10 bases removed from V and 4 bases from J, the gap between germline ends came to 17 bases. Germline assignment: CDR1 MNHEY and CDR2 SVGAGI. The CDR3 contains 13 residues. This chain's CDR3 is CATNSPGEYEQYF. The CDR3, as DNA: TGTGCCACCAACTCTCCCGGGGAATACGAGCAGTACTTC.

The genes are TRBV5-4 and TRBJ2-2; 10 bases map to TRBD2. CDR1 SGHNT and CDR2 YYREEE come from the germline V gene (reference sequence). The CDR3 runs 17 residues. The trim removed 0 bases at V and 1 base at J, leaving 3 bases unmatched. CDR3 region: CASSLAPSGGNTGELFF. CDR3 nucleotides: TGTGCCAGCAGCTTGGCCCCTAGCGGGGGGAACACCGGGGAGCTGTTTTTT.

The chain combines TRBV5-1 with TRBJ2-3; D possibly corresponds to TRBD2 (6 bases). V lost 1 base and J lost 2, with 11 bases in between. This CDR3 contains 15 residues. CDR1 SGHRS and CDR2 YFSETQ come from the germline V gene. As DNA, the CDR3 is TGCGCCAGCAGCTTGTATGGGGAGGACACAGATACGCAGTATTTT. Its translation: CASSLYGEDTDTQYF.

This sequence joins TRBV9 and TRBJ2-5, with 14 bases matching TRBD2. CDR1 SGDLS and CDR2 YYNGEE come from the germline V gene. This CDR3 comprises 17 residues. Trimming removed 0 bases from V and 5 bases from J; junction bases left unmatched: 6. This chain's CDR3 is CASSVGLAGGQLETQYF. CDR3 bases: TGTGCCAGCAGCGTAGGACTAGCGGGGGGGCAGTTGGAGACCCAGTACTTC.

The V and J genes are TRBV6-6 and TRBJ2-5, with D hard to call. The V and J ends lost 3 bases and 1 base respectively, with 9 bases between them. The germline V gene encodes CDR1 MNHNY and CDR2 SVGAGI (reference sequence). The CDR3 is 14 amino acids. CDR3 protein: CASSYLNSQETQYF. The CDR3 DNA sequence: TGTGCCAGCAGTTATTTGAACTCCCAAGAGACCCAGTACTTC.

The gene calls are TRBV6-6 and TRBJ1-5; 9 bases match TRBD1. Per the germline V gene, CDR1 is MNHNY and CDR2 is SVGAGI (reference sequence). V was pared by 6 bases and J by 2 bases, with 5 bases of the junction left unmatched. This CDR3 comprises 15 residues. The CDR3 is CASREQGAGNQPQHF. The CDR3 bases are TGTGCCAGCAGAGAACAGGGGGCGGGCAATCAGCCCCAGCATTTT.

The chain recombines TRBV7-9 with TRBJ2-5; no clear D. CDR1 SEHNR and CDR2 FQNEAQ come from the germline V gene (reference sequence). CDR3 size: 12 residues. Trimming left V 11 bases short and J 3 bases short, with 13 bases between. CDR3 DNA sequence: TGTGCCCTAGATATGATAAAAGAGACCCAGTACTTC. Its protein product is CALDMIKETQYF.

The chain recombines TRBV11-2 with TRBJ2-1; 10 bases line up with TRBD2. There are 18 residues in the CDR3. The germline gives CDR1 SGHAT, CDR2 FQNNGV. V dropped 1 base and J dropped 4; count of bases not matched to a gene: 10. CDR3 residues: CASSLGVASGGPYNEQFF. For the CDR3, the DNA is TGTGCCAGCAGCTTAGGCGTTGCTAGCGGGGGTCCATACAATGAGCAGTTCTTC.

The rearrangement uses TRBV5-1 and TRBJ2-7; TRBD2 is a possible D gene (7 bases). Trimming stripped 0 bases from V and 7 bases from J, with 20 bases between. Germline V lookup: CDR1 SGHRS, CDR2 YFSETQ. The CDR3 is 16 residues long. For the CDR3, the DNA is TGCGCCAGCAGCTTGGTTTCCGGGGGGCGGGTGCGGGAGCAGTACTTC. It translates to CASSLVSGGRVREQYF.

CDR3 loop: CATSRETGSYEQYF. The CDR3 bases are TGTGCCACCAGCAGAGAGACAGGGAGCTACGAGCAGTACTTC. The chain recombines TRBV15 with TRBJ2-7; 7 bases are shared with TRBD1. Germline assignment: CDR1 LNHNV and CDR2 YYDKDF (reference sequence). V shed 0 bases and J 3 bases; nucleotides not matched to a gene: 2. The CDR3 consists of 14 residues.

This clone was counted once. The chain links TRBV10-3 to TRBJ2-3; D remains ambiguous. CDR1 is ENHRY and CDR2 is SYGVKD in the germline V gene. Trimming removed 11 bases from V and 0 bases from J, with 15 bases in between. The CDR3 length is 14 residues. This CDR3 is CAVSYGASTDTQYF. CDR3 DNA sequence: TGTGCCGTCTCCTACGGTGCCAGCACAGATACGCAGTATTTT.